This is a list of T cell receptor beta chains from one sample in a study of blood T cell repertoires in COVID-19. Repertoires were generated with immunoSEQ multiplex PCR, while TCRdb's copy carries only in-frame clones and drops some. The data show approximately 250,000 clones, around 90% seen once. Sequencing was carried out using peripheral blood. These TCRs come from a man aged 25-45 years with COVID-19, enrolled during active disease. Both conserved end residues are part of each CDR3. A D gene is named only where the DNA matches it firmly. The listing skips clone size in some rows; elsewhere it reads once, few, many or a size class.

CDR3aa	CDR3nt	abundance	d_gene	v_gene	j_gene
CASSRTSGGAVTGELFF	TGTGCCAGCAGCCGGACTAGCGGGGGGGCGGTCACCGGGGAGCTGTTTTTT	.	TRBD2	TRBV3-1/TRBV3-2	TRBJ2-2
CASSPPSRSYEQYF	TGTGCCAGCAGCCCCCCTAGCCGCTCCTACGAGCAGTACTTC	.	.	TRBV7-2	TRBJ2-7
CASSLVVQGTYGYTF	TGTGCCAGCAGCTTAGTCGTCCAGGGCACCTATGGCTACACCTTC	once	.	TRBV7-2	TRBJ1-2
CASSIGTAYEQYF	TGTGCCAGTAGTATCGGTACAGCTTACGAGCAGTACTTC	.	.	TRBV19	TRBJ2-7
CASSVGASGQPQHF	TGTGCCAGCAGCGTAGGGGCGAGTGGTCAGCCCCAGCATTTT	.	.	TRBV9	TRBJ1-5
CASSLWEGASEQYF	TGTGCCAGCAGTTTATGGGAGGGCGCAAGCGAGCAGTACTTC	.	TRBD2	TRBV27	TRBJ2-7
CASSFLDRGRPEAFF	TGTGCCAGCAGTTTCCTCGACAGGGGTAGGCCTGAAGCTTTCTTT	.	TRBD1	TRBV27	TRBJ1-1
CASSDFGQGAGGELFF	TGCGCCAGCAGCGATTTTGGACAGGGGGCGGGCGGGGAGCTGTTTTTT	few	TRBD1	TRBV10-2	TRBJ2-2
CASSETGGASNYGYTF	TGCGCCAGCAGTGAGACCGGTGGGGCCTCTAACTATGGCTACACCTTC	.	.	TRBV10-2	TRBJ1-2
CASSAPPASSGGAKWQFF	TGCGCCAGCAGCGCACCCCCGGCCTCTAGCGGGGGGGCGAAGTGGCAGTTCTTC	.	TRBD2	TRBV5-1	TRBJ2-1
CASSDKTSYGNTGELFF	TGTGCCAGCAGCGACAAAACAAGTTACGGGAACACCGGGGAGCTGTTTTTT	.	.	TRBV14	TRBJ2-2
CASSVGQGPYPLENSPLHF	TGCGCCAGCAGCGTTGGACAGGGACCATATCCCCTTGAGAATTCACCCCTCCACTTT	.	TRBD1	TRBV5-1	TRBJ1-6
CASTPTGGANYGYTF	TGTGCCAGCACCCCCACCGGGGGGGCAAACTATGGCTACACCTTC	.	.	TRBV5-4	TRBJ1-2
CASSLDRVNTEAFF	TGTGCCAGCAGCTTAGACAGGGTTAACACTGAAGCTTTCTTT	.	.	TRBV11-2	TRBJ1-1
CASAQGATNYGYTF	TGTGCCTCGGCGCAGGGGGCGACTAACTATGGCTACACCTTC	.	TRBD1	TRBV19	TRBJ1-2
CASTGVGGLNEKLFF	TGTGCCAGCACTGGGGTGGGGGGACTTAATGAAAAACTGTTTTTT	.	.	TRBV7-2	TRBJ1-4
CASRTSTGHSPLHF	TGTGCCAGCAGGACCTCGACAGGGCACTCACCCCTCCACTTT	.	TRBD1	TRBV2	TRBJ1-6
CAIRTSGGAQYF	TGTGCCATCCGGACTAGCGGGGGCGCTCAGTACTTC	few	TRBD2	TRBV13	TRBJ2-7
CASSSTAGVSNTGELFF	TGCGCCAGCAGCTCAACAGCGGGGGTCTCGAACACCGGGGAGCTGTTTTTT	.	TRBD2	TRBV5-1	TRBJ2-2
CASSNDLGGLAEAFF	TGTGCCAGCAGCAATGACTTAGGGGGCTTGGCTGAAGCTTTCTTT	.	TRBD1	TRBV9	TRBJ1-1
CASSLQEFYGYTF	TGTGCCAGCAGCTTACAGGAATTCTATGGCTACACCTTC	.	.	TRBV7-2	TRBJ1-2
CASSRSVSSTDTQYF	TGTGCCAGCAGCCGCTCGGTATCGAGCACAGATACGCAGTATTTT	.	.	TRBV14	TRBJ2-3
CASHTSGGPDTQYF	TGTGCCAGCCATACTAGCGGGGGCCCAGATACGCAGTATTTT	.	TRBD2	TRBV2	TRBJ2-3
CASSPMASGGSDTQYF	TGTGCCAGCTCACCTATGGCTAGCGGGGGGTCGGATACGCAGTATTTT	.	TRBD2	TRBV18	TRBJ2-3
CASSQVAGENEQFF	TGTGCCAGCAGCCAAGTAGCAGGGGAAAATGAGCAGTTCTTC	.	.	TRBV3-1/TRBV3-2	TRBJ2-1
CASSGGQGAFYGYTF	TGTGCCAGCAGTGGGGGACAGGGGGCCTTCTATGGCTACACCTTC	.	TRBD1	TRBV2	TRBJ1-2
CASSLYLQQGNSNQPQHF	TGTGCCAGTAGTCTCTACTTACAACAGGGGAATAGCAATCAGCCCCAGCATTTT	once	TRBD1	TRBV19	TRBJ1-5
CSFGPLRDTEAFF	TGCAGCTTCGGACCGCTCAGGGACACTGAAGCTTTCTTT	.	.	TRBV29-1	TRBJ1-1
CASSSEGQDGNTIYF	TGTGCCAGCAGCAGCGAGGGACAGGATGGAAACACCATATATTTT	.	TRBD1	TRBV7-2	TRBJ1-3
CASSLTPQGEEAFF	TGTGCCAGCAGCCTCACTCCTCAGGGGGAAGAAGCTTTCTTT	.	TRBD1	TRBV13	TRBJ1-1
CASEEGMGYGYTF	TGTGCCAGTGAGGAGGGGATGGGCTATGGCTACACCTTC	once	.	TRBV19	TRBJ1-2
CAISEGQGAVSGAFF	TGTGCCATCAGTGAAGGACAGGGGGCGGTCAGCGGAGCTTTCTTT	.	TRBD1	TRBV10-3	TRBJ1-1
CASSSISSSGNTIYF	TGTGCCAGCAGTTCAATCTCTAGCTCTGGAAACACCATATATTTT	few	.	TRBV6-6	TRBJ1-3
CASSEDTYSPLHF	TGTGCCAGCAGTGAAGACACCTATTCACCCCTCCACTTT	.	.	TRBV6-1	TRBJ1-6
CASHTGTPSKETQYF	TGCGCCAGCCATACAGGGACCCCAAGTAAGGAGACCCAGTACTTC	.	.	TRBV10-2	TRBJ2-5
CASSFLQGGDTEAFF	TGTGCCAGCAGCTTCCTACAGGGAGGGGACACTGAAGCTTTCTTT	once	.	TRBV7-6	TRBJ1-1
CASSGRQGAVSGANVLTF	TGTGCCAGCAGTGGACGACAGGGGGCCGTCTCTGGGGCCAACGTCCTGACTTTC	.	TRBD1	TRBV25-1	TRBJ2-6
CASSESAGASSYEQYF	TGCGCCAGCAGTGAGTCAGCAGGGGCGAGCTCCTACGAGCAGTACTTC	.	.	TRBV10-1	TRBJ2-7
CASSQQRTYEQYF	TGTGCCAGCAGCCAGCAGCGGACCTACGAGCAGTACTTC	.	.	TRBV12-3/TRBV12-4	TRBJ2-7
CASSLGTGNYGYTF	TGTGCCAGCAGCCTCGGGACAGGGAACTATGGCTACACCTTC	.	TRBD1	TRBV7-9	TRBJ1-2
CASSLGVGGQETQYF	TGTGCCAGCAGCTTAGGTGTGGGGGGGCAAGAGACCCAGTACTTC	.	TRBD2	TRBV11-2	TRBJ2-5
CASSLYGTGVYQETQYF	TGTGCCAGCAGCTTATACGGGACAGGGGTTTACCAAGAGACCCAGTACTTC	.	TRBD1	TRBV7-9	TRBJ2-5
CASRPTSGYTF	TGTGCAAGTCGCCCCACATCAGGCTACACCTTC	.	.	TRBV12-2	TRBJ1-2
CASSFPGGASRGYGYTF	TGTGCCAGTAGTTTCCCCGGGGGTGCCAGTCGCGGCTATGGCTACACCTTC	once	.	TRBV19	TRBJ1-2
CASSQETGTYEQYF	TGTGCCAGCAGTCAGGAAACGGGGACCTACGAGCAGTACTTC	.	.	TRBV6-5	TRBJ2-7
CASSLRQAYHFEAFF	TGTGCCAGCAGCCTACGACAGGCTTACCACTTTGAAGCTTTCTTT	.	.	TRBV5-5	TRBJ1-1
CASSLRGVSTDTQYF	TGTGCCAGCAGTTTGCGGGGGGTTAGCACAGATACGCAGTATTTT	.	TRBD2	TRBV6-5	TRBJ2-3
CASSLDTLNSPLHF	TGTGCCAGCAGCTTAGACACCCTGAATTCACCCCTCCACTTT	.	.	TRBV7-9	TRBJ1-6
CASSLAGWAEKLFF	TGTGCCAGCAGCTTAGCGGGCTGGGCTGAAAAACTGTTTTTT	.	.	TRBV7-9	TRBJ1-4
CASSITGGGLDTEAFF	TGTGCCAGTAGTATTACAGGGGGGGGATTGGACACTGAAGCTTTCTTT	.	TRBD1	TRBV19	TRBJ1-1
CASTPTGNYGYTF	TGTGCCAGCACTCCCACAGGGAACTATGGCTACACCTTC	.	.	TRBV6-5	TRBJ1-2
CASSARTSGANEQFF	TGTGCCAGCAGCGCCCGGACTAGCGGGGCCAATGAGCAGTTCTTC	.	TRBD2	TRBV9	TRBJ2-1
CASRLAGQASEQFF	TGTGCAAGTCGCTTAGCGGGACAGGCCAGTGAGCAGTTCTTC	once	.	TRBV12-2	TRBJ2-1
CASSPRGIRRSGQPQHF	TGTGCCAGCAGCCCTAGAGGGATCAGGCGATCGGGACAGCCCCAGCATTTT	.	.	TRBV6-2/TRBV6-3	TRBJ1-5